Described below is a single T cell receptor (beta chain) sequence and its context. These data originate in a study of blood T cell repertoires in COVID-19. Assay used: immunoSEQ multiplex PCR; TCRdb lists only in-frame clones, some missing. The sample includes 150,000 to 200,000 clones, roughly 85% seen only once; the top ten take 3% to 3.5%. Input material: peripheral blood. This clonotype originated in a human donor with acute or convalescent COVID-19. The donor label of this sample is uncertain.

CDR3 amino acids: CASSSTGYGYGYTF. The CDR3 nucleotides are TGTGCCAGCAGTTCAACAGGGTACGGCTATGGCTACACCTTC. The gene calls are TRBV28 and TRBJ1-2, with a tentative D call TRBD1 (6 bases). Germline assignment: CDR1 MDHEN and CDR2 SYDVKM. The CDR3 length is 14 residues. Trimming took 4 bases from V and 4 from J, leaving 13 bases between them.